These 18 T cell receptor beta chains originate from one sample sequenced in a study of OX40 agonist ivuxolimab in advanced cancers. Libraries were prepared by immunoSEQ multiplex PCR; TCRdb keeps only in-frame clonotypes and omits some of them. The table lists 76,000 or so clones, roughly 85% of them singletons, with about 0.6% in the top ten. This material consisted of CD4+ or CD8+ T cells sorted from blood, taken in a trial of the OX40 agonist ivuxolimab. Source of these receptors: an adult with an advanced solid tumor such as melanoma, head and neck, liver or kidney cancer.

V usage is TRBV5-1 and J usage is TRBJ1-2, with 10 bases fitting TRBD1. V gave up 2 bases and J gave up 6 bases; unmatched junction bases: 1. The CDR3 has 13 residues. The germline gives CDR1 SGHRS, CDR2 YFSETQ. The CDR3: CASSFGTGDGYTF. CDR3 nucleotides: TGCGCCAGCAGCTTCGGGACAGGGGATGGCTACACCTTC.

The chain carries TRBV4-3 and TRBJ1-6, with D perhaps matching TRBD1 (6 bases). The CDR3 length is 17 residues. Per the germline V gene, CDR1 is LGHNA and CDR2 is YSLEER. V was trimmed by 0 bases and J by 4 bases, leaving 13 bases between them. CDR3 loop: CASSQDLMGHYNSPLHF. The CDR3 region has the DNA TGCGCCAGCAGCCAAGACCTCATGGGACATTATAATTCACCCCTCCACTTT.

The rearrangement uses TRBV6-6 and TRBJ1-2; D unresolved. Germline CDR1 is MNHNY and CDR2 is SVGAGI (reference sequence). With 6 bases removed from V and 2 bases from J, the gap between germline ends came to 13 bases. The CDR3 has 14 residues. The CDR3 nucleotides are TGTGCCAGCAGCTTAGCCAGCGGCAACTATGGCTACACCTTC. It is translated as CASSLASGNYGYTF.

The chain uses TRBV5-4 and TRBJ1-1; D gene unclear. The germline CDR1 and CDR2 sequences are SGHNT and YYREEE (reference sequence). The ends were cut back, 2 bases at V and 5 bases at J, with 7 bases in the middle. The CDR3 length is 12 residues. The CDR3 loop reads CASSFRETEAFF. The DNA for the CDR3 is TGTGCCAGCAGCTTTCGTGAAACTGAAGCTTTCTTT.

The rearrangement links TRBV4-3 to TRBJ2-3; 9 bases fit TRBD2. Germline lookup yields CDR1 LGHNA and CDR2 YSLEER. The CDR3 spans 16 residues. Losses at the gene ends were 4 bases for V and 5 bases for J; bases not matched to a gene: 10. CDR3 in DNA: TGCGCCAGCAGCCCCGACTTAGCGGGGGCCGGAGATACGCAGTATTTT. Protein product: CASSPDLAGAGDTQYF.

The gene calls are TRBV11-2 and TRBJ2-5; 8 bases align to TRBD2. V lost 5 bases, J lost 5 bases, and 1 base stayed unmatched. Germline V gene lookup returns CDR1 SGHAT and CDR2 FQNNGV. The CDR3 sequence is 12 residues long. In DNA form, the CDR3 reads TGTGCCAGCAGCCGGGGGGGTGAGACCCAGTACTTC. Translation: CASSRGGETQYF. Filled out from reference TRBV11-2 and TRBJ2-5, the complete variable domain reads EAGVAQSPRYKIIEKRQSVAFWCNPISGHATLYWYQQILGQGPKLLIQFQNNGVVDDSQLPKDRFSAERLKGVDSTLKIQPAKLEDSAVYLCASSRGGETQYFGPGTRLLVL.

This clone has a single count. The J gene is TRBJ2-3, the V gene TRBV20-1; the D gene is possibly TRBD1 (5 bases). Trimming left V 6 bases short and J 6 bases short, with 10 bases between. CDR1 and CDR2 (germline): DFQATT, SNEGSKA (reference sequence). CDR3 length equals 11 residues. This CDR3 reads CSALHRDTQYF. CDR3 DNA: TGCAGTGCCCTCCACAGGGATACGCAGTATTTT.

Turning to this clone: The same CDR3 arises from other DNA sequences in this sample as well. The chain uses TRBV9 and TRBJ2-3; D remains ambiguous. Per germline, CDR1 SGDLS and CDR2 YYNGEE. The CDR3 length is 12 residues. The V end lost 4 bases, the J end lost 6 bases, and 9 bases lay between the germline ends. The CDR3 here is CASSPSTDTQYF. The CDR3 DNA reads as TGTGCCAGCAGCCCGTCCACCGATACGCAGTATTTT.

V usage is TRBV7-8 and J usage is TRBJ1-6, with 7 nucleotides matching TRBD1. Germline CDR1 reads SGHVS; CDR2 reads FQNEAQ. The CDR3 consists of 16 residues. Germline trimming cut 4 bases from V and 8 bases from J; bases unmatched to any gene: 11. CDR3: CASSSQGWRIDSPLHF. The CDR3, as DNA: TGTGCCAGCAGCTCACAGGGGTGGCGAATAGATTCACCCCTCCACTTT.

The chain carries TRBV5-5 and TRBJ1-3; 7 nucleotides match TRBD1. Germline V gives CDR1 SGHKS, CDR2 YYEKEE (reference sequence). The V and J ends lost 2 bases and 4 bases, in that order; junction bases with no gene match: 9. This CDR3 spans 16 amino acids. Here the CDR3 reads CASSLPGQRQGNTIYF. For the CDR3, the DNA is TGTGCCAGCAGCTTACCGGGACAGCGGCAGGGAAACACCATATATTTT. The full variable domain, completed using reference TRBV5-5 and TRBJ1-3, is DAGVTQSPTHLIKTRGQQVTLRCSPISGHKSVSWYQQVLGQGPQFIFQYYEKEERGRGNFPDRFSARQFPNYSSELNVNALLLGDSALYLCASSLPGQRQGNTIYFGEGSWLTVV.

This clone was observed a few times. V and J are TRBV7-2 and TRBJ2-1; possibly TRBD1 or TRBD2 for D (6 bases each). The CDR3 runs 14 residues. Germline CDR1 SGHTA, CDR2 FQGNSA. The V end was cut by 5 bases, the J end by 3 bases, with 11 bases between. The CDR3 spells CASSPGGFYNEQFF. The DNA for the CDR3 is TGTGCCAGCAGCCCCGGGGGCTTCTACAATGAGCAGTTCTTC.

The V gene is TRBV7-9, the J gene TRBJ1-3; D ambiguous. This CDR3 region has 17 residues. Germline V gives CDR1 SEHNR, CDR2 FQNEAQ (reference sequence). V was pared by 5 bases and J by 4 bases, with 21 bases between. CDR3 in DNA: TGTGCCAGCAGCCCCCGGCCAGGCCTACCGTGGGGAAACACCATATATTTT. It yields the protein CASSPRPGLPWGNTIYF.

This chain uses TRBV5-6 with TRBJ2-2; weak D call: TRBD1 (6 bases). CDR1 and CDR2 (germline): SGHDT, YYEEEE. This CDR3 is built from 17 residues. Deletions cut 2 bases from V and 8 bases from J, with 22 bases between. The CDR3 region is CASSFVPRTVTRGELFF. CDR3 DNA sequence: TGTGCCAGCAGCTTCGTGCCCAGGACAGTAACAAGGGGGGAGCTGTTTTTT. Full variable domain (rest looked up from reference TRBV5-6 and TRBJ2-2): DAGVTQSPTHLIKTRGQQVTLRCSPKSGHDTVSWYQQALGQGPQFIFQYYEEEERQRGNFPDRFSGHQFPNYSSELNVNALLLGDSALYLCASSFVPRTVTRGELFFGEGSRLTVL.

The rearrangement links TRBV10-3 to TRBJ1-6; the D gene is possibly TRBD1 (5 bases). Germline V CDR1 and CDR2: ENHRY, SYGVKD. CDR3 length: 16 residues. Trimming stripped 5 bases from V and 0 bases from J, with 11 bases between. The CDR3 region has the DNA TGTGCCATCAGTAGGGACGTGAGCTCCTATAATTCACCCCTCCACTTT. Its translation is CAISRDVSSYNSPLHF.

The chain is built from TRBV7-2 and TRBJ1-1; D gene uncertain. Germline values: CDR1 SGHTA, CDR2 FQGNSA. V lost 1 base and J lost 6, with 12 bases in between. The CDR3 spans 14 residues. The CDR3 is CASSLVSGRAEAFF. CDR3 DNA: TGTGCCAGCAGCTTAGTGTCTGGGAGGGCTGAAGCTTTCTTT.

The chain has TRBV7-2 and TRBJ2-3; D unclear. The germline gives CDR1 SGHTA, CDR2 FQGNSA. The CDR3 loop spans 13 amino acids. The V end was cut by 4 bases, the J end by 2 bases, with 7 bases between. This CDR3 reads CASSSYNTDTQYF. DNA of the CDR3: TGTGCCAGCAGCTCGTATAACACAGATACGCAGTATTTT.

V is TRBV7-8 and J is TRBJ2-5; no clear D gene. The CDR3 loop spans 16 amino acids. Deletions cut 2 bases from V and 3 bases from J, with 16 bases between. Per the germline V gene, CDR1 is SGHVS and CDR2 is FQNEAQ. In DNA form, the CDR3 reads TGTGCCAGCAGCTTACCACTTCGACTGACCAAAGAGACCCAGTACTTC. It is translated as CASSLPLRLTKETQYF.

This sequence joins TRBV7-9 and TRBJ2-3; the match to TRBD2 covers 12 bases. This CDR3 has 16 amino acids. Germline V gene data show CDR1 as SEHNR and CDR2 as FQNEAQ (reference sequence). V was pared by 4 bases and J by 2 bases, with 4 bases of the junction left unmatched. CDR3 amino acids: CASSSGLAGITDTQYF. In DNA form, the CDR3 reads TGTGCCAGCAGCTCCGGACTAGCGGGGATCACAGATACGCAGTATTTT.